The 16 T cell receptor beta chains reported below all come from one sample, sequenced in a study of blood T cell repertoires in COVID-19. Only in-frame clones appear in the TCRdb table, and some are missing; sequencing was by immunoSEQ multiplex PCR. Among under 250,000 clones listed, around 83% were seen once. Sequenced: peripheral blood. The source is a man aged 30 to 39 who had recovered from COVID-19.

Worth noting for this clone: Other DNA sequences in this sample translate to the same CDR3. The chain uses TRBV7-9 and TRBJ1-3; tentatively, D is TRBD1 (5 bases). The length of the CDR3 is 15 residues. The V gene's germline CDR1 is SEHNR and CDR2 FQNEAQ (reference sequence). V was shortened by 4 bases and J by 3 bases, with 13 bases between the two germline ends. CDR3 DNA: TGTGCCAGCAGCTACGACAGAGTCGGTGGAAACACCATATATTTT. Residues: CASSYDRVGGNTIYF.

V usage is TRBV12-3 or TRBV12-4 and J usage is TRBJ1-6; D gene uncertain. V gave up 5 bases and J gave up 9 bases, with 11 bases separating them. CDR3 length equals 13 residues. In nucleotides, the CDR3 is TGTGCCAGCAGTGCAACAACCGCTTCACCCCTCCACTTT. Its translation: CASSATTASPLHF.

The V and J genes are TRBV19 and TRBJ1-1; unclear D gene. Trimming pared 6 bases from V and 1 base from J, leaving 18 bases between. The CDR3 is 16 residues long. CDR1 and CDR2 from the germline V gene are LNHDA and SQIVND (reference sequence). CDR3 sequence: CASRPLVRRGNTEAFF. In DNA, the CDR3 is TGTGCCAGTAGACCCCTGGTCCGGCGGGGGAACACTGAAGCTTTCTTT.

In this sample, this clone turned up once. This chain's CDR3 is CATRQATTNYGYTF. The CDR3 nucleotides are TGCGCCACCCGACAGGCCACAACTAACTATGGCTACACCTTC. V is TRBV5-1 and J is TRBJ1-2, with D possibly being TRBD1 (6 bases). The CDR3 extends over 14 amino acids. CDR1 is SGHRS and CDR2 is YFSETQ in the germline V gene. V lost 9 bases to trimming and J lost 0 bases, with 15 bases between them.

V gene TRBV3-1 (or the pseudogene TRBV3-2) combines with J gene TRBJ1-1; D gene uncertain. CDR1 LGHDT and CDR2 YNNKEL come from the germline V gene (reference sequence). The CDR3 is 15 residues long. V lost 4 bases to trimming and J lost 0 bases, with 12 bases between them. CDR3: CASSPSFSVNTEAFF. As DNA, the CDR3 is TGTGCCAGCAGCCCAAGCTTTTCCGTGAACACTGAAGCTTTCTTT.

The genes are TRBV14 and TRBJ2-5, with 10 bases lining up with TRBD2. Losses at the gene ends were 4 bases for V and 5 bases for J; bases not matched to a gene: 7. Germline V CDR1 and CDR2: SGHDN, FVKESK. The CDR3 totals 15 residues. In DNA form, the CDR3 reads TGTGCCAGCAGCCGGTTAGCGGGGGGAGCGGAGACCCAGTACTTC. It specifies CASSRLAGGAETQYF.

The chain couples TRBV10-3 to TRBJ2-7; tentatively, D is TRBD1 (7 bases). The CDR3 spans 15 residues. V lost 6 bases, J lost 4 bases, and 19 bases lay in between. Germline values: CDR1 ENHRY, CDR2 SYGVKD. CDR3 coding DNA: TGTGCCATCAGCGCCGACAGGGACTTAAGTTACGAGCAGTACTTC. This sequence encodes CAISADRDLSYEQYF.

J is TRBJ1-1 and V is TRBV11-2; a weak D match, TRBD1 (5 bases). The CDR3 consists of 13 residues. The germline gives CDR1 SGHAT, CDR2 FQNNGV. The V end was cut by 4 bases, the J end by 5 bases, with 11 bases between. For the CDR3, the DNA is TGTGCCAGCAGCTCATCCGGGGGAACTGAAGCTTTCTTT. It yields the protein CASSSSGGTEAFF.

This chain connects TRBV29-1 to TRBJ1-2; D unresolved. The CDR3 loop spans 12 amino acids. The germline V gene encodes CDR1 SQVTM and CDR2 ANQGSEA. V gave up 3 bases and J gave up 3 bases, with 8 bases separating them. The CDR3 protein is CSVDSGDYGYTF. Written as DNA, the CDR3 is TGCAGCGTTGATTCGGGAGACTATGGCTACACCTTC. Based on the CDR3 plus reference TRBV29-1 and TRBJ1-2, the full variable domain is SAVISQKPSRDICQRGTSLTIQCQVDSQVTMMFWYRQQPGQSLTLIATANQGSEATYESGFVIDKFPISRPNLTFSTLTVSNMSPEDSSIYLCSVDSGDYGYTFGSGTRLTVV.

This chain uses TRBV28 with TRBJ2-5, with D unclear. V was cut by 3 bases and J by 5 bases, with 10 bases left in between. From germline, CDR1 is MDHEN and CDR2 SYDVKM. The CDR3 length is 13 residues. CDR3 sequence (DNA): TGTGCCAGCAGTTTTGATGAGATGGAGACCCAGTACTTC. Amino acid sequence: CASSFDEMETQYF.

The chain couples TRBV2 to TRBJ1-3, with a weak D call TRBD1 (6 bases). V was clipped by 10 bases and J by 2 bases, with 21 bases between them. Germline assignment: CDR1 SNHLY and CDR2 FYNNEI. The CDR3 contains 16 residues. The chain's CDR3 is CANSWLGGAAGNTIYF. CDR3 coding DNA: TGTGCCAACTCGTGGCTAGGGGGGGCGGCTGGAAACACCATATATTTT.

J is TRBJ1-1 and V is TRBV2, with 7 bases that match TRBD1. The ends lost 6 bases at V and 0 bases at J; junction bases unmatched: 1. Per the germline V gene, CDR1 is SNHLY and CDR2 is FYNNEI. CDR3 size: 13 residues. This chain's CDR3 is CASRDRVNTEAFF. DNA for the CDR3: TGTGCCAGCAGAGACAGGGTGAACACTGAAGCTTTCTTT.

This clone was counted between two and nine times. This chain joins TRBV29-1 and TRBJ2-5; no definite D call. This CDR3 contains 14 residues. Germline assignment: CDR1 SQVTM and CDR2 ANQGSEA. The V end lost 0 bases, the J end lost 0 bases, and 8 bases lay between the germline ends. CDR3 bases: TGCAGCGTTGAAGAATGGGCATACCAAGAGACCCAGTACTTC. Amino acids: CSVEEWAYQETQYF.

V gene TRBV5-4 combines with J gene TRBJ2-3; the match to TRBD2 covers 9 bases. The CDR3 consists of 15 residues. Germline loops: CDR1 SGHNT, CDR2 YYREEE (reference sequence). V dropped 1 base and J dropped 2; count of bases not matched to a gene: 2. The CDR3 sequence: CASSLSSGVTDTQYF. The CDR3 DNA follows: TGTGCCAGCAGCTTGTCTAGCGGGGTCACAGATACGCAGTATTTT.

This chain connects TRBV18 to TRBJ1-3; TRBD1 matches at 10 bases. J was trimmed by 4 bases and V by 0 bases; bases with no gene match: 3. This CDR3 has 16 residues. Germline loops: CDR1 KGHSH, CDR2 LQKENI. In DNA, the CDR3 is TGTGCCAGCTCACCACCGTGGGACAGGGGAGGAAACACCATATATTTT. Amino acids: CASSPPWDRGGNTIYF.

In this sample, this clone turned up once. Other nucleotide sequences from this sample produce the same CDR3. The V and J genes are TRBV28 and TRBJ1-1; D is uncertain. The V end lost 2 bases, the J end lost 4 bases, and 5 bases lay between the germline ends. Germline-derived CDR1 and CDR2 are MDHEN and SYDVKM. The CDR3 consists of 12 residues. CDR3 sequence: CASSLRGTEAFF. The CDR3 DNA reads as TGTGCCAGCAGTTTACGGGGCACTGAAGCTTTCTTT. The full variable domain, in which reference TRBV28 and TRBJ1-1 provide the parts outside the CDR3, is DVKVTQSSRYLVKRTGEKVFLECVQDMDHENMFWYRQDPGLGLRLIYFSYDVKMKEKGDIPEGYSVSREKKERFSLILESASTNQTSMYLCASSLRGTEAFFGQGTRLTVV.